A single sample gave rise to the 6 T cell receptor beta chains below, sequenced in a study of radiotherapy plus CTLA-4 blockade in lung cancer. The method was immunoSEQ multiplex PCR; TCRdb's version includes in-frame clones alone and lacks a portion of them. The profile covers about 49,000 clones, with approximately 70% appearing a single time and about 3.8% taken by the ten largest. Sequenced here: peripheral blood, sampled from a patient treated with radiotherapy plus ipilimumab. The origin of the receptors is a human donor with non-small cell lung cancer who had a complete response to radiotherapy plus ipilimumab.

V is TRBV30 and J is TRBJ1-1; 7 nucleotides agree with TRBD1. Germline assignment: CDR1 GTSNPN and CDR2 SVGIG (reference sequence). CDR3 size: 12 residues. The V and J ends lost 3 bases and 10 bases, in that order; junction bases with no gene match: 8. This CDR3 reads CAWSWTGRRAFF. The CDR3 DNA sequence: TGTGCCTGGAGCTGGACAGGCCGGAGAGCTTTCTTT.

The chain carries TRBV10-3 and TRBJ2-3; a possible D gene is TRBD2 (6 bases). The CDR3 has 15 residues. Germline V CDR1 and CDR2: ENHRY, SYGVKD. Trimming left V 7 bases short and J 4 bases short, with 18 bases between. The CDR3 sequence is CAITARAGISDTQYF. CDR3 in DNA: TGTGCCATCACCGCCCGTGCGGGGATATCAGATACGCAGTATTTT.

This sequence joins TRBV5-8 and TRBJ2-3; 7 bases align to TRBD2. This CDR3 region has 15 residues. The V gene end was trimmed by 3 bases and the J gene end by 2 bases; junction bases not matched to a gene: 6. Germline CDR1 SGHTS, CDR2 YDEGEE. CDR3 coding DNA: TGTGCCAGCAGCTCCCCAGCGGGACCCACAGATACGCAGTATTTT. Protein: CASSSPAGPTDTQYF.

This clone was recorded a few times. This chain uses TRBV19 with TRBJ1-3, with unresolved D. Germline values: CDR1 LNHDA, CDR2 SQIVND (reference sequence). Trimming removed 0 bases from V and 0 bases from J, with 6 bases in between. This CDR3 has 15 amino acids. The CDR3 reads CASSIEGVSGNTIYF. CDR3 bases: TGTGCCAGTAGTATAGAGGGAGTCTCTGGAAACACCATATATTTT.

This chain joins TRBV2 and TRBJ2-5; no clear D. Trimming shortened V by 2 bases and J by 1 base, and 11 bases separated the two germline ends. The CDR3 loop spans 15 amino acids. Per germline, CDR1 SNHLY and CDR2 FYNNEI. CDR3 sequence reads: CASSESLRVQETQYF. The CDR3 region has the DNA TGTGCCAGCAGTGAATCTCTCCGGGTCCAAGAGACCCAGTACTTC.

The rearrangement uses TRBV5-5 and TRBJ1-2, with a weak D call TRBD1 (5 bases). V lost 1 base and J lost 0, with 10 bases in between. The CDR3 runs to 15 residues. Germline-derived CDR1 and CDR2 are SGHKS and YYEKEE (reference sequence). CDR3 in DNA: TGTGCCAGCAGCTTGCCCAGGGTAGCTAACTATGGCTACACCTTC. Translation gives CASSLPRVANYGYTF.